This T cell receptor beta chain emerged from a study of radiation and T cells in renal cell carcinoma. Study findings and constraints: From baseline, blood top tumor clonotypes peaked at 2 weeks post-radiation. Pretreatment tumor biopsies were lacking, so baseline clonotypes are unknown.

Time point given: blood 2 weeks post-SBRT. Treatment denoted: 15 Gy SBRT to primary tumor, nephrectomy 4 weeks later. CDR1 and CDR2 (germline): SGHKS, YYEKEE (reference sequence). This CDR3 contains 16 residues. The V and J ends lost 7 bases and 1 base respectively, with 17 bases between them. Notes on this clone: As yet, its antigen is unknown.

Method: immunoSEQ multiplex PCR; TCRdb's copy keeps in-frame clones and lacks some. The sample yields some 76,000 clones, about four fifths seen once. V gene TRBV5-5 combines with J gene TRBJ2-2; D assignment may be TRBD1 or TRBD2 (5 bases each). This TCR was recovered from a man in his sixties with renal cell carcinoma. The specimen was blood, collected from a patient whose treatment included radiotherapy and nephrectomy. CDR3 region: CASDPWGFGNTGELFF. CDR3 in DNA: TGTGCCAGCGATCCCTGGGGGTTCGGGAACACCGGGGAGCTGTTTTTT.